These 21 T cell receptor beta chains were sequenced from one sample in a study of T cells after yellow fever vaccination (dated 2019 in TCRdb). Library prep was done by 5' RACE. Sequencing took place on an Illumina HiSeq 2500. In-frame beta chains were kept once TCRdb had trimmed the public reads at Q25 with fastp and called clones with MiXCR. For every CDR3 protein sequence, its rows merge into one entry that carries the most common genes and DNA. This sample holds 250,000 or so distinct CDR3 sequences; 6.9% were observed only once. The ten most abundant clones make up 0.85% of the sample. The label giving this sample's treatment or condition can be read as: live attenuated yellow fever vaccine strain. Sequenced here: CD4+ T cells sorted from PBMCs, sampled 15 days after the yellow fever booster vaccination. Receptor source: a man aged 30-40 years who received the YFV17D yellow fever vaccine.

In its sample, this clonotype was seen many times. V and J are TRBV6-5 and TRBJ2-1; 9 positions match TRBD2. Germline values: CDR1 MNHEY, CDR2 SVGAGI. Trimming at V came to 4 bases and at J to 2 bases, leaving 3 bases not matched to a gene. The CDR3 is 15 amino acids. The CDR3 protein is CASSWGGRAYNEQFF. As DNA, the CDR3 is TGTGCCAGCAGTTGGGGCGGGAGGGCCTACAATGAGCAGTTCTTC.

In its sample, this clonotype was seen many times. This CDR3 is CASIEGLGLLNEQFF. Written as DNA, the CDR3 is TGTGCCAGCATAGAGGGACTAGGCCTCTTGAATGAGCAGTTCTTC. This rearrangement joins TRBV28 to TRBJ2-1; 8 bases fit TRBD2. The CDR3 runs to 15 residues. V trimming: 7 bases; J trimming: 7 bases; junction bases outside the gene matches: 12. Germline V gene data show CDR1 as MDHEN and CDR2 as SYDVKM.

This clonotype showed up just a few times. The CDR3 loop reads CASSGIGAGNSPLHF. The CDR3 nucleotides read TGTGCCAGCAGTGGGATCGGGGCGGGTAATTCACCCCTCCACTTT. The chain carries TRBV12-3 or TRBV12-4 and TRBJ1-6; D is possibly TRBD1 (5 bases). The CDR3 extends over 15 amino acids. The V and J ends lost 5 bases and 6 bases respectively, with 14 bases between them.

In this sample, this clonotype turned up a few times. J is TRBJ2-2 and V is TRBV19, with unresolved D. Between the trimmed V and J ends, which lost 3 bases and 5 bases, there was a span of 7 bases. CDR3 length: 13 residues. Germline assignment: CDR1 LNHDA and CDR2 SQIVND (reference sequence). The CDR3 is CASSMGNTGELFF. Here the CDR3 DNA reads TGTGCCAGTAGTATGGGGAATACCGGGGAGCTGTTTTTT. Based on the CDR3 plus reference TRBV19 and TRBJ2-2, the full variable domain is DGGITQSPKYLFRKEGQNVTLSCEQNLNHDAMYWYRQDPGQGLRLIYYSQIVNDFQKGDIAEGYSVSREKKESFPLTVTSAQKNPTAFYLCASSMGNTGELFFGEGSRLTVL.

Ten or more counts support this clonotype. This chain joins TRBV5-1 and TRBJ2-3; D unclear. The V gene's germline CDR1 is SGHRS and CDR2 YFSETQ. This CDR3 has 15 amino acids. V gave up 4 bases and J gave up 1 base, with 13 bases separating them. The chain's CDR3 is CASSEGPSRTDTQYF. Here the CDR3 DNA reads TGCGCCAGCAGCGAAGGACCGTCCCGCACAGATACGCAGTATTTT.

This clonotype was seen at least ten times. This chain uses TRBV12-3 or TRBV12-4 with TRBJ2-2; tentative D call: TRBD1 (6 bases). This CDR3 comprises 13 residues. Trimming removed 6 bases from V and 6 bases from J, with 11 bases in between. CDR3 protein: CASRGGSSGELFF. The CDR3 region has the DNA TGTGCCAGCAGAGGGGGATCGTCCGGGGAGCTGTTTTTT.

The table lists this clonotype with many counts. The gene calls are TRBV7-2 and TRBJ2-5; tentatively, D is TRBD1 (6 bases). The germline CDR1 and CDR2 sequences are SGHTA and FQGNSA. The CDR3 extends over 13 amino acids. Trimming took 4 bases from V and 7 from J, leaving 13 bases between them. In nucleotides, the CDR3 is TGTGCCAGCAGCTACAGGGAAGACGGGACCCAGTACTTC. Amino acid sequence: CASSYREDGTQYF.

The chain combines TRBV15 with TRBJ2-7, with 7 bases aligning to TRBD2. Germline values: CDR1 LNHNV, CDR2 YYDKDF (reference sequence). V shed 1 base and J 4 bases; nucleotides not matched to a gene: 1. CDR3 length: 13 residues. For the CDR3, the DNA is TGTGCCACCAGCAGAGGGGAGGGTTACGAGCAGTACTTC. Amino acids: CATSRGEGYEQYF.

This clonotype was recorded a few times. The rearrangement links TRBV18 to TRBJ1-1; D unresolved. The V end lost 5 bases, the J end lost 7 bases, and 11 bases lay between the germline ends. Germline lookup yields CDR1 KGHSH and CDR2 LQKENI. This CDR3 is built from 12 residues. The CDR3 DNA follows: TGTGCCAGCTCAGGAGCTGCTTTTGAAGCTTTCTTT. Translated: CASSGAAFEAFF.

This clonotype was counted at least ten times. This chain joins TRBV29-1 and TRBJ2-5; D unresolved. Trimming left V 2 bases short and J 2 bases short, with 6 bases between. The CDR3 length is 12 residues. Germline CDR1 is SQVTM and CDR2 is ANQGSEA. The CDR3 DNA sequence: TGCAGCGTTGAATGGCCTCAAGAGACCCAGTACTTC. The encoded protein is CSVEWPQETQYF.

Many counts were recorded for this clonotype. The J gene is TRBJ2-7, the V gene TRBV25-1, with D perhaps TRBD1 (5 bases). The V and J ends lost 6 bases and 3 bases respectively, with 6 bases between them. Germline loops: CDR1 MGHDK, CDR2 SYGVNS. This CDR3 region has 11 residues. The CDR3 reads CASRRGYEQYF. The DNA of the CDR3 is TGTGCCAGCAGAAGGGGCTACGAGCAGTACTTC.

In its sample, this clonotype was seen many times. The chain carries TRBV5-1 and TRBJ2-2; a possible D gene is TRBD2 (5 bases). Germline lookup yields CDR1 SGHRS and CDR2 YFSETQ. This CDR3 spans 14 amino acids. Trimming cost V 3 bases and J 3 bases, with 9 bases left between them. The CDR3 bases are TGCGCCAGCAGCTGGACTGGGGACACCGGGGAGCTGTTTTTT. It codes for CASSWTGDTGELFF.

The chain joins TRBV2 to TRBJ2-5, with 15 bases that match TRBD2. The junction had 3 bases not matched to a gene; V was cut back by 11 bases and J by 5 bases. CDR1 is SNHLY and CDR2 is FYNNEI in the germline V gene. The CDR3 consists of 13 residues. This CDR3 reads CARGTSGGETQYF. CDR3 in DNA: TGTGCCCGAGGGACTAGCGGGGGGGAGACCCAGTACTTC.

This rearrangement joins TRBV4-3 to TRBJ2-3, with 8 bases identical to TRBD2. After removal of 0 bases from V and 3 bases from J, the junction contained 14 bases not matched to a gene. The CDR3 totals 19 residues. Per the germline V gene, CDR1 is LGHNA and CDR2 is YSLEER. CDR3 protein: CASSQERGSGIGSTDTQYF. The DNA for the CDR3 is TGCGCCAGCAGCCAAGAGAGGGGTAGCGGGATAGGGAGTACAGATACGCAGTATTTT.

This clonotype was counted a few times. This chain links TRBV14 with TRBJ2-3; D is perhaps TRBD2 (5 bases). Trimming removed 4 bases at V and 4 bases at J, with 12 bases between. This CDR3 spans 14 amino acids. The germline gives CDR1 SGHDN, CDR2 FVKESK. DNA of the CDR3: TGTGCCAGCAGCCGAACGGCTAGCCCAGATACGCAGTATTTT. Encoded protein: CASSRTASPDTQYF.

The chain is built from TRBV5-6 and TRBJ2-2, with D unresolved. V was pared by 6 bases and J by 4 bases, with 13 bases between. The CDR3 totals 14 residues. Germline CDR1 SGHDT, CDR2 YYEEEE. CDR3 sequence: CASTYWQTTGELFF. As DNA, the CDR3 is TGTGCCAGCACATATTGGCAGACCACCGGGGAGCTGTTTTTT.

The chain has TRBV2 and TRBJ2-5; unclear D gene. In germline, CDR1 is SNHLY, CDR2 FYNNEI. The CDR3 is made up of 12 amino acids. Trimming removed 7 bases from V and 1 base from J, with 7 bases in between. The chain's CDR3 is CASKEIQETQYF. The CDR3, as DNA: TGTGCCAGCAAGGAGATCCAAGAGACCCAGTACTTC.

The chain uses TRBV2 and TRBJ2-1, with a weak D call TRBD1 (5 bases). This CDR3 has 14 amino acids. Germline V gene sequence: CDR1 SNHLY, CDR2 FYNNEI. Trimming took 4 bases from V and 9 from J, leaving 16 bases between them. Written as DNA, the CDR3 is TGTGCCAGCAGTGGGGGCCCCCAGAGCAGTGAGCAGTTCTTC. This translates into CASSGGPQSSEQFF.

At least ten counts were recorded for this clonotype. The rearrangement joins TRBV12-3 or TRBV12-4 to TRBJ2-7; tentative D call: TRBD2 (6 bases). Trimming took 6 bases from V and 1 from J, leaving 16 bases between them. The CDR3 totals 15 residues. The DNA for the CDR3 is TGTGCCAGCAGATCCGGGACTGGAGAGTCCTACGAGCAGTACTTC. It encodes CASRSGTGESYEQYF.

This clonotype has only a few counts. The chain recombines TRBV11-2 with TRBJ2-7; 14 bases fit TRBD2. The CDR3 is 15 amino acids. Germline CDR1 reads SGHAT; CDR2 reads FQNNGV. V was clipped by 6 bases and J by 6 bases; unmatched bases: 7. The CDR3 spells CASSSGGLAGGEQYF. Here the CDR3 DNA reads TGTGCCAGCAGTTCCGGCGGACTAGCGGGGGGCGAGCAGTACTTC.

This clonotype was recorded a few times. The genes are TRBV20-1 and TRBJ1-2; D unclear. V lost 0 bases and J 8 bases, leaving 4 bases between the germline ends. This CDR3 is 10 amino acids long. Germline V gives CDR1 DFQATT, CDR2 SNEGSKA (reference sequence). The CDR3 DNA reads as TGCAGTGCTAGAGAAAGGGGCTACACCTTC. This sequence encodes CSARERGYTF.